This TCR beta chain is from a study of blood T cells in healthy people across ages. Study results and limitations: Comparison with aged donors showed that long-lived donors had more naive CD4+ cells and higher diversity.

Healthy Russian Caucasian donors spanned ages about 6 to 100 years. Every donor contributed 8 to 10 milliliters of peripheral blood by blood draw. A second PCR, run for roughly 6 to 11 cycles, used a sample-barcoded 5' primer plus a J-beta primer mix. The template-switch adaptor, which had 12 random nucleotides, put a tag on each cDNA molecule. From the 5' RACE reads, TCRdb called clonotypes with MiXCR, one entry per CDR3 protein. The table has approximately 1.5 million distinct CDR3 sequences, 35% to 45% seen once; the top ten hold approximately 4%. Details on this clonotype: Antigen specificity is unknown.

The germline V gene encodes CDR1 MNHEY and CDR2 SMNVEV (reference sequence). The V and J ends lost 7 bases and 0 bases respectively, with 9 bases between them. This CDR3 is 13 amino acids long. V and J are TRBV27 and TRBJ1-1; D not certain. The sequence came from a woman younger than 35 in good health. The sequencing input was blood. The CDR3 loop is CASNMGLNTEAFF. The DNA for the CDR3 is TGTGCCAGCAACATGGGTCTGAACACTGAAGCTTTCTTT.